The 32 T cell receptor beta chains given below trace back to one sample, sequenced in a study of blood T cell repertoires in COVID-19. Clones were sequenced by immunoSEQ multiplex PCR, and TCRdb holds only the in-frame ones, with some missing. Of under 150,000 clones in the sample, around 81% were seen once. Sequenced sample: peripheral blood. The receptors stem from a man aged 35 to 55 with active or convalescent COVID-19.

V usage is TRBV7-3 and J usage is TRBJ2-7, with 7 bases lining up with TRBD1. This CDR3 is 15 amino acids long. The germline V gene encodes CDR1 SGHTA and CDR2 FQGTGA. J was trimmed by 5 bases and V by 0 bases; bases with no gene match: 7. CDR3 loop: CASSLTGQDFHEQYF. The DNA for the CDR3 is TGTGCCAGCAGCTTAACCGGACAGGATTTCCACGAGCAGTACTTC.

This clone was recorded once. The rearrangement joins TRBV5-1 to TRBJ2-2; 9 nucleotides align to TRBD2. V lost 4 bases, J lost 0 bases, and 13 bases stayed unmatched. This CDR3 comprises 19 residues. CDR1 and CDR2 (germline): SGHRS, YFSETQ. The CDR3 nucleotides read TGCGCCAGCAGCCCCTGGGGGGGGCTAGCGGGGACGAACACCGGGGAGCTGTTTTTT. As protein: CASSPWGGLAGTNTGELFF.

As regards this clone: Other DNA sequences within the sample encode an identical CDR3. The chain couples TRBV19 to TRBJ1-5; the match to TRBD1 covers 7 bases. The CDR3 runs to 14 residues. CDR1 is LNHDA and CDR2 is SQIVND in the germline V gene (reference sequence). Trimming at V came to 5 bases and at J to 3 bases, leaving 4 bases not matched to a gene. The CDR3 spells CASSPGQDNQPQHF. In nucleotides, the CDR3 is TGTGCCAGTAGTCCAGGACAGGACAATCAGCCCCAGCATTTT.

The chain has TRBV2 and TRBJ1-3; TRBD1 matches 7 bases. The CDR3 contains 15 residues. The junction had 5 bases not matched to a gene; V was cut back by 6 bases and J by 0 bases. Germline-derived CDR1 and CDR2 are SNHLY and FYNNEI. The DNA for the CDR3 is TGTGCCAGCAGGGGACAGCTATTCTCTGGAAACACCATATATTTT. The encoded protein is CASRGQLFSGNTIYF.

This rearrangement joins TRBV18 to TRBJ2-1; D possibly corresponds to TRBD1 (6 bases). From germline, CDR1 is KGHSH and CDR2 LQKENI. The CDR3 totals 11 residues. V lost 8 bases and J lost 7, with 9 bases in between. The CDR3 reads CASRQGNEQFF. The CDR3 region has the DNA TGTGCCAGCCGCCAGGGGAATGAGCAGTTCTTC.

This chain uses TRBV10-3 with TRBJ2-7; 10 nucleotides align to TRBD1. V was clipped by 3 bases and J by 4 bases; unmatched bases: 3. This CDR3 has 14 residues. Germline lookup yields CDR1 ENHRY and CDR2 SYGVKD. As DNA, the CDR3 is TGTGCCATCAGTGACCGGGACAGGGGTTACGAGCAGTACTTC. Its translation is CAISDRDRGYEQYF.

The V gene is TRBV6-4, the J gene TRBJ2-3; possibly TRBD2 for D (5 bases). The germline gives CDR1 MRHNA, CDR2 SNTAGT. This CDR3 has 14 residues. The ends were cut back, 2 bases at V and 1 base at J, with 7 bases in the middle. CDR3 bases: TGTGCCAGCAGTGACAGAGCGGGCACAGATACGCAGTATTTT. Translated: CASSDRAGTDTQYF.

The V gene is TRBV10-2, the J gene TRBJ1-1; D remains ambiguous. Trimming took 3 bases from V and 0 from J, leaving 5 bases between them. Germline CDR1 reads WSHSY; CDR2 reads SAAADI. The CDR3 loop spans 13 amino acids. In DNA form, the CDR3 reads TGCGCCAGCAGTGAAGCCCTGAACACTGAAGCTTTCTTT. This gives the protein CASSEALNTEAFF.

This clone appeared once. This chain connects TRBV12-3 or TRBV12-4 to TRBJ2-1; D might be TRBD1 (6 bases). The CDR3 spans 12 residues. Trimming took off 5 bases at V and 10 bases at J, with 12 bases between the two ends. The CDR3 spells CASSLQRGEQFF. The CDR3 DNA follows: TGTGCCAGCAGTCTCCAAAGGGGGGAGCAGTTCTTC.

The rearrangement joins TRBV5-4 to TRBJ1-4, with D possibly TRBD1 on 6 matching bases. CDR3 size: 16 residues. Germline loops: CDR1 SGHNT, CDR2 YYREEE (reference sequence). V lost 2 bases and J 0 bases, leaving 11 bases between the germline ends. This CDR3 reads CASSFGQISTNEKLFF. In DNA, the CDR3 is TGTGCCAGCAGCTTCGGACAGATCTCAACTAATGAAAAACTGTTTTTT.

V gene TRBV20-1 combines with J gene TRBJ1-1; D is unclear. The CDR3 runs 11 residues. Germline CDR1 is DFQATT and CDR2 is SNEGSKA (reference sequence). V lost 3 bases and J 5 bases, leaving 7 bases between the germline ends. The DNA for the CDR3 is TGCAGTGCTAGCAGACAAACTGAAGCTTTCTTT. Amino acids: CSASRQTEAFF.

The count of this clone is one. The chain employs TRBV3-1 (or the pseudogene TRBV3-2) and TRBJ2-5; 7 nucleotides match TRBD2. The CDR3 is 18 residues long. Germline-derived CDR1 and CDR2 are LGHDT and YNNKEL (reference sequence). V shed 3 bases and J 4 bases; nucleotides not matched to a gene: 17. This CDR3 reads CASSQEDSGARFGETQYF. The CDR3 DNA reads TGTGCCAGCAGCCAGGAAGACAGCGGGGCTAGGTTTGGAGAGACCCAGTACTTC.

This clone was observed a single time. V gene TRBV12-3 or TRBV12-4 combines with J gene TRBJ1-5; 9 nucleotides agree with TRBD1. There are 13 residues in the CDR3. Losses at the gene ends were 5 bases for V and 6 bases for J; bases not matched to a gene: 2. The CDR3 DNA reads TGTGCCAGCAGTCAGACAGGGGGTCAGCCCCAGCATTTT. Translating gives CASSQTGGQPQHF.

This chain's CDR3 is CASSQGQTYNSPLHF. In nucleotides, the CDR3 is TGCGCCAGCAGCCAAGGACAGACCTATAATTCACCCCTCCACTTT. The chain recombines TRBV5-1 with TRBJ1-6, with D possibly TRBD1 on 6 matching bases. The CDR3 totals 15 residues. Looked up from germline, CDR1 is SGHRS and CDR2 is YFSETQ. Trimming left V 4 bases short and J 2 bases short, with 10 bases between.

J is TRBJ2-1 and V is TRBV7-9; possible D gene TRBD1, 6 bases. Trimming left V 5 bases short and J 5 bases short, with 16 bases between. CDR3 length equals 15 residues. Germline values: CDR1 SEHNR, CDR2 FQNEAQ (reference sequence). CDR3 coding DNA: TGTGCCAGCAGCCCAGCCACGGACAGAAACAATGAGCAGTTCTTC. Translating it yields CASSPATDRNNEQFF.

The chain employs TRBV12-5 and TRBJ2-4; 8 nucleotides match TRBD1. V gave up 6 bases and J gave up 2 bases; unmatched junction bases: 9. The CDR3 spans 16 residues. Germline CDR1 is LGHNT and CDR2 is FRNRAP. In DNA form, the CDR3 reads TGTGCTAGTGGACCCGGACAGGGAATGTCCAAAAACATTCAGTACTTC. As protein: CASGPGQGMSKNIQYF.

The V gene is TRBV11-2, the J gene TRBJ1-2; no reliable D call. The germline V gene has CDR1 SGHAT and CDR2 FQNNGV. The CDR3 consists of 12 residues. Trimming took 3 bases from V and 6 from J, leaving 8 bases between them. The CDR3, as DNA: TGTGCCAGCAGCTTCGGTCGGGATGGCTACACCTTC. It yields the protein CASSFGRDGYTF.

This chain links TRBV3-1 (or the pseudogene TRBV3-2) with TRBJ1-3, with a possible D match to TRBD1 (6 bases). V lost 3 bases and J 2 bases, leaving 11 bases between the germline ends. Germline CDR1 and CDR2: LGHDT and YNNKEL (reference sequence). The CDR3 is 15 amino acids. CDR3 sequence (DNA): TGTGCCAGCAGCCAGAGAGGGGGAGCTGGAAACACCATATATTTT. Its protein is CASSQRGGAGNTIYF.

Here the CDR3 reads CASSLTSSGGASDTQYF. The CDR3 DNA follows: TGTGCCAGCAGCTTAACGTCTAGCGGGGGGGCTTCAGATACGCAGTATTTT. The chain uses TRBV7-3 and TRBJ2-3, with 12 bases identical to TRBD2. Germline V gives CDR1 SGHTA, CDR2 FQGTGA. This CDR3 has 17 amino acids. V lost 0 bases to trimming and J lost 4 bases; unmatched junction nucleotides: 5.

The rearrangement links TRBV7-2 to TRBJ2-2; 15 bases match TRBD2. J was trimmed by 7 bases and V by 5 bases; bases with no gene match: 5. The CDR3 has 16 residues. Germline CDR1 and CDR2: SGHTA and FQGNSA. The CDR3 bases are TGTGCCAGCAGCCGGACTAGCGGGGGGGCAAACGGGGAGCTGTTTTTT. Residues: CASSRTSGGANGELFF. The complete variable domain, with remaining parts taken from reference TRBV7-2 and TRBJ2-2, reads GAGVSQSPSNKVTEKGKDVELRCDPISGHTALYWYRQSLGQGLEFLIYFQGNSAPDKSGLPSDRFSAERTGGSVSTLTIQRTQQEDSAVYLCASSRTSGGANGELFFGEGSRLTVL.

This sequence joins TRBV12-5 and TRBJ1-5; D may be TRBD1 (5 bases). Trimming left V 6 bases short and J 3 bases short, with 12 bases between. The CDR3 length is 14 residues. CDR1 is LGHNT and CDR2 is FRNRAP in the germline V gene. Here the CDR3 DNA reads TGTGCTAGTGGACCATGGGGGGACAATCAGCCCCAGCATTTT. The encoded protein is CASGPWGDNQPQHF.

Here the CDR3 reads CASSPSLLAGSAYEQYF. The CDR3 DNA reads as TGTGCCAGCTCACCTTCCTTACTAGCGGGGTCTGCCTACGAGCAGTACTTC. This sequence joins TRBV18 and TRBJ2-7; 10 nucleotides agree with TRBD2. The CDR3 runs to 17 residues. V was clipped by 3 bases and J by 2 bases; unmatched bases: 10. The germline V gene has CDR1 KGHSH and CDR2 LQKENI. The variable domain in full, with the rest retrieved from reference TRBV18 and TRBJ2-7, is NAGVMQNPRHLVRRRGQEARLRCSPMKGHSHVYWYRQLPEEGLKFMVYLQKENIIDESGMPKERFSAEFPKEGPSILRIQQVVRGDSAAYFCASSPSLLAGSAYEQYFGPGTRLTVT.

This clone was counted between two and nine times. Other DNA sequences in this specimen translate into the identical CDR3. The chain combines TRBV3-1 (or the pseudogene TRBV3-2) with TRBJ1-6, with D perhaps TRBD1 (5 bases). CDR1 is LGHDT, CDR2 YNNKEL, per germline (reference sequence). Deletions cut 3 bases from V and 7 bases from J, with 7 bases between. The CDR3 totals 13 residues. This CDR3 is CASSQGGNSPLHF. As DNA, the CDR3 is TGTGCCAGCAGCCAGGGGGGGAATTCACCCCTCCACTTT.

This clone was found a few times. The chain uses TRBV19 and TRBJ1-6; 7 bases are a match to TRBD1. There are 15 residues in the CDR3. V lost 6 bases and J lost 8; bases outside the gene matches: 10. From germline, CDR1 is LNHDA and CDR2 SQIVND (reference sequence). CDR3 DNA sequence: TGTGCCAGTAGAAGGGCAGGGGGTTTGGATTCACCCCTCCACTTT. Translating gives CASRRAGGLDSPLHF.

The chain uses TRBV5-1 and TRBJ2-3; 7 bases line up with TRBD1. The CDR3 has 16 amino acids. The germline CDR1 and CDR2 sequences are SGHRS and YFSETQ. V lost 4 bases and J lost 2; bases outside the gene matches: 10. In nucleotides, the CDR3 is TGCGCCAGCAGCGCCGGGACAGCCACTCCCACAGATACGCAGTATTTT. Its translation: CASSAGTATPTDTQYF.

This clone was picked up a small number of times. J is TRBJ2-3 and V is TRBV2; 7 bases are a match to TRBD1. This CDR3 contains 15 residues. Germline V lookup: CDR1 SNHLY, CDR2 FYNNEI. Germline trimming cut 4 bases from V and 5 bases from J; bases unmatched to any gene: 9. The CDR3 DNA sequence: TGTGCCAGCAGTGTACAGGGGTCCGGACGAGATACGCAGTATTTT. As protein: CASSVQGSGRDTQYF.

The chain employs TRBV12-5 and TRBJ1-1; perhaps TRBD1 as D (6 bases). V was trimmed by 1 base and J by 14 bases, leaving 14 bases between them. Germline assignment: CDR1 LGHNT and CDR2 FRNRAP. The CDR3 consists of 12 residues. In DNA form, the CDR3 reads TGTGCTAGTGGTTTGGAGACAGGCCAGGTCTTCTTT. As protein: CASGLETGQVFF.

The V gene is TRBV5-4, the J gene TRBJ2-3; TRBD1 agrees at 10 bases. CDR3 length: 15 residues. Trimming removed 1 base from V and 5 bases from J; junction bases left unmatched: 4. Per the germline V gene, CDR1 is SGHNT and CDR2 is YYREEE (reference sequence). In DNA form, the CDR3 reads TGTGCCAGCAGCTTGCCGGGACAGGGGAAAGATACGCAGTATTTT. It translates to CASSLPGQGKDTQYF. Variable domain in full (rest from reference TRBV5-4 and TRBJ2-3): ETGVTQSPTHLIKTRGQQVTLRCSSQSGHNTVSWYQQALGQGPQFIFQYYREEENGRGNFPPRFSGLQFPNYSSELNVNALELDDSALYLCASSLPGQGKDTQYFGPGTRLTVL.

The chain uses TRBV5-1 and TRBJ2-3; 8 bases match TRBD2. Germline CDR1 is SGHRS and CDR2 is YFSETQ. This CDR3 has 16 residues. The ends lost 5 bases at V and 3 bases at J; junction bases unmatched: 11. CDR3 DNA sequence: TGCGCCAGCAGGGGCGGGGGGACACACGGTACAGATACGCAGTATTTT. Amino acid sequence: CASRGGGTHGTDTQYF.

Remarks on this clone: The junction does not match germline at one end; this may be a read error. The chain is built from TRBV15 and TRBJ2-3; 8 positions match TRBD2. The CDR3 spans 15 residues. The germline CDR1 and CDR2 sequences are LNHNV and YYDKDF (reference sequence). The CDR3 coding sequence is TGTGCCATCAGCCAGGGCGGGGGGCCATTAGATACGCAGTATTTT. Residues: CAISQGGGPLDTQYF.

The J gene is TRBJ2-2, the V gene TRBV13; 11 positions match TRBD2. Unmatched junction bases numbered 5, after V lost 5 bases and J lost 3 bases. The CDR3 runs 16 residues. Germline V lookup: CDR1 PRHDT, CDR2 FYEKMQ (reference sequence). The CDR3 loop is CASSRGTSGYTGELFF. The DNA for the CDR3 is TGTGCCAGCAGCCGTGGGACTAGCGGCTACACCGGGGAGCTGTTTTTT.

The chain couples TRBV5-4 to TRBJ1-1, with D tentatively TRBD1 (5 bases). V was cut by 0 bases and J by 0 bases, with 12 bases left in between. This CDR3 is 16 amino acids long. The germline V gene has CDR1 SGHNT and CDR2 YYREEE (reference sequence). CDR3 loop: CASSLGQGRMNTEAFF. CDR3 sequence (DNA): TGTGCCAGCAGCTTGGGGCAGGGAAGGATGAACACTGAAGCTTTCTTT.